This T cell receptor (beta chain) stems from a study of blood T cell repertoires in COVID-19. Sequencing was performed with immunoSEQ multiplex PCR; in TCRdb, only in-frame clones are kept and a portion is missing. Of around 260,000 clones listed, 89% are singletons. Germline values: CDR1 LNHDA, CDR2 SQIVND (reference sequence). The CDR3 runs to 15 residues. The junction had 11 bases not matched to a gene; V was cut back by 6 bases and J by 6 bases. The receptor was derived from a woman aged 40 to 50 who had recovered from COVID-19. Source material: peripheral blood. V gene TRBV19 combines with J gene TRBJ2-1; 7 nucleotides match TRBD1. DNA for the CDR3: TGTGCCAGTAGCATGGGACAGTACGGTCCCAATGAGCAGTTCTTC. Encoded protein: CASSMGQYGPNEQFF. The whole variable domain, remainder taken from reference TRBV19 and TRBJ2-1, is DGGITQSPKYLFRKEGQNVTLSCEQNLNHDAMYWYRQDPGQGLRLIYYSQIVNDFQKGDIAEGYSVSREKKESFPLTVTSAQKNPTAFYLCASSMGQYGPNEQFFGPGTRLTVL.